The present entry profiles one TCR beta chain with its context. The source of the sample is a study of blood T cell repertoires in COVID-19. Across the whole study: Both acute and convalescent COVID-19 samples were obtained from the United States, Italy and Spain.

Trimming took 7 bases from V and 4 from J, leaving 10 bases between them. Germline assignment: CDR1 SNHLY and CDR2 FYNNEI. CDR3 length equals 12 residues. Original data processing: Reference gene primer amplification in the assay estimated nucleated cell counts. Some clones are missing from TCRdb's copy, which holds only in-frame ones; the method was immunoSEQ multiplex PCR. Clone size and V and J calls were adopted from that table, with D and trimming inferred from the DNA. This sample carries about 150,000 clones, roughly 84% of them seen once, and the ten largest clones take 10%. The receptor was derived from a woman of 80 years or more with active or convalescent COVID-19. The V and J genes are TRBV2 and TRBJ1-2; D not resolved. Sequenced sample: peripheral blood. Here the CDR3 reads CASNSNTYGYTF. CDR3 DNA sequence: TGTGCCAGCAATTCCAACACCTATGGCTACACCTTC.